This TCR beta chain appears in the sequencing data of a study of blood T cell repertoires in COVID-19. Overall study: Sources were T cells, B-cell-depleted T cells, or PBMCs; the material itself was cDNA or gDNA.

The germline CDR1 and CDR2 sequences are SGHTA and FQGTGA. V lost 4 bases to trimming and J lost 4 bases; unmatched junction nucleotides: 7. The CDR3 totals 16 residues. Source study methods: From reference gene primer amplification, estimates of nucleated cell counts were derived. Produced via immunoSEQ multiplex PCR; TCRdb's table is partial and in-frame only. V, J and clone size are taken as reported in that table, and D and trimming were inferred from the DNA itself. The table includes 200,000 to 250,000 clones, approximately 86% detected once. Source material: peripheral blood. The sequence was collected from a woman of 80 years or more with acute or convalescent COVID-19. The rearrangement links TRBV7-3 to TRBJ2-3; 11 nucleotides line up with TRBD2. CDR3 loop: CASSSVAGGRADTQYF. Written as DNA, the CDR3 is TGTGCCAGCAGCTCCGTAGCGGGGGGGCGTGCAGATACGCAGTATTTT.